The 12 T cell receptor beta chains below were found in one sample sequenced in a study of T cell repertoires in cytomegalovirus infection. Each CDR3 protein is one row after TCRdb ran MiXCR on the reads. The sample records about 740,000 distinct CDR3 sequences, 35% being singletons. The specimen was PBMCs. These receptors were obtained from a human donor in good health (CMV status not recorded). Some clones in this sample may be carry-over from other donors' samples.

The chain employs TRBV19 and TRBJ2-3; possible D gene TRBD2, 5 bases. Germline V gene lookup returns CDR1 LNHDA and CDR2 SQIVND (reference sequence). The CDR3 length is 15 residues. Trimming shortened V by 3 bases and J by 5 bases, and 15 bases separated the two germline ends. The CDR3 DNA sequence: TGTGCCAGTAGTATCCGTCTACCTGGGAGAGATACGCAGTATTTT. Protein product: CASSIRLPGRDTQYF. Full variable domain (missing parts from reference TRBV19 and TRBJ2-3): DGGITQSPKYLFRKEGQNVTLSCEQNLNHDAMYWYRQDPGQGLRLIYYSQIVNDFQKGDIAEGYSVSREKKESFPLTVTSAQKNPTAFYLCASSIRLPGRDTQYFGPGTRLTVL.

This chain connects TRBV5-1 to TRBJ2-1; D is ambiguous. V lost 0 bases and J 12 bases, leaving 10 bases between the germline ends. Germline lookup yields CDR1 SGHRS and CDR2 YFSETQ. This CDR3 region has 12 residues. CDR3 in DNA: TGCGCCAGCAGCTTGGAGGGTAACGGGCAGTTCTTC. The encoded protein is CASSLEGNGQFF.

This chain links TRBV5-4 with TRBJ2-3, with D perhaps TRBD2 (5 bases). V was trimmed by 4 bases and J by 2 bases, leaving 11 bases between them. The CDR3 contains 14 residues. Per the germline V gene, CDR1 is SGHNT and CDR2 is YYREEE (reference sequence). The CDR3 here is CASSPPGFTDTQYF. DNA for the CDR3: TGTGCCAGCAGCCCCCCGGGATTCACAGATACGCAGTATTTT.

The V and J genes are TRBV7-9 and TRBJ2-1, with 8 bases fitting TRBD2. After removal of 3 bases from V and 7 bases from J, the junction contained 11 bases not matched to a gene. Per germline, CDR1 SEHNR and CDR2 FQNEAQ (reference sequence). This CDR3 comprises 16 residues. CDR3 region: CASSFKGRVAGNEQFF. The CDR3 region has the DNA TGTGCCAGCAGCTTTAAGGGGAGGGTAGCGGGAAATGAGCAGTTCTTC.

This clonotype has just a few counts. V gene TRBV28 combines with J gene TRBJ1-1; D gene uncertain. V was trimmed by 1 base and J by 0 bases, leaving 21 bases between them. Germline CDR1 and CDR2: MDHEN and SYDVKM. The CDR3 totals 19 residues. The CDR3 coding sequence is TGTGCCAGCAGTTTATTGAAAGAGCAACCCAAAAGAATGAACACTGAAGCTTTCTTT. It yields the protein CASSLLKEQPKRMNTEAFF.

In its sample, this clonotype was seen many times. The V call is TRBV7-2, the J call TRBJ2-5; 9 bases agree with TRBD1. Germline V gene data show CDR1 as SGHTA and CDR2 as FQGNSA. Trimming took 5 bases from V and 5 from J; bases not matched to a gene: 6. The CDR3 consists of 14 residues. CDR3 protein: CASSRDRVAETQYF. The DNA for the CDR3 is TGTGCCAGCAGCCGGGACAGGGTAGCGGAGACCCAGTACTTC.

Concerning this clonotype: One base away lies a much larger clone, so this may be a sequencing read error. J is TRBJ2-3 and V is TRBV5-1; TRBD1 agrees at 7 bases. The V segment lost 0 bases and the J segment 10 bases; nucleotides outside the gene matches: 8. Germline CDR1 is SGHRS and CDR2 is YFSETQ. The CDR3 contains 14 residues. This chain's CDR3 is CASSLAQGIDAQYF. The CDR3 coding sequence is TGCGCCAGCAGCTTGGCACAGGGGATTGATGCGCAGTATTTT.

This sequence joins TRBV12-3 or TRBV12-4 and TRBJ2-7; D gene unclear. CDR3 length: 16 amino acids. The germline V and J ends were trimmed by 6 bases and 0 bases, with 18 bases remaining between them. The CDR3 DNA reads TGTGCCAGCAGCACTTTGTCGGACCAGAGCTCCTACGAGCAGTACTTC. Residues: CASSTLSDQSSYEQYF.

There are many counts of this clonotype. This chain uses TRBV28 with TRBJ1-5; D remains ambiguous. This CDR3 has 16 residues. V dropped 2 bases and J dropped 0 bases, with 11 bases sitting between them. Per germline, CDR1 MDHEN and CDR2 SYDVKM. The CDR3 nucleotides read TGTGCCAGCAGTTTAGTCGGATCCTATAGCAATCAGCCCCAGCATTTT. Amino acids: CASSLVGSYSNQPQHF.

This clonotype was counted only a few times. The chain employs TRBV12-3 or TRBV12-4 and TRBJ1-6; D is ambiguous. V lost 4 bases, J lost 10 bases, and 11 bases lay in between. CDR3 length equals 13 residues. The DNA for the CDR3 is TGTGCCAGCAGTTACAGCCATCGGTCACCCCTCCACTTT. The encoded protein is CASSYSHRSPLHF.

The genes are TRBV5-6 and TRBJ2-1, with a weak D call TRBD2 (6 bases). Germline loops: CDR1 SGHDT, CDR2 YYEEEE. The CDR3 length is 20 residues. V dropped 3 bases and J dropped 4 bases, with 29 bases sitting between them. As DNA, the CDR3 is TGTGCCAGCAGCTCCCCCGGCAGCCGGACGGGGGTCGGGGCTTACAATGAGCAGTTCTTC. Protein sequence: CASSSPGSRTGVGAYNEQFF.

The V and J genes are TRBV11-3 and TRBJ2-2, with D perhaps assigned TRBD1 or TRBD2 (5 bases each). Trimming removed 0 bases at V and 3 bases at J, with 17 bases between. Germline CDR1 is SGHNT and CDR2 is YENEEA. This CDR3 has 18 amino acids. In DNA form, the CDR3 reads TGTGCCAGCAGCTTAGATCCGGACACCGAGGAGGACACCGGGGAGCTGTTTTTT. This sequence encodes CASSLDPDTEEDTGELFF.